The rows below give T cell receptor beta chains drawn from one sample of a study of blood T cell repertoires in COVID-19. This table comes from immunoSEQ multiplex PCR, and its TCRdb copy is limited to in-frame clones, with some not included. The sample comprises roughly 400,000 clones, about 92% of which are singletons, and 0.6% to 0.7% rests with the top ten. Specimen: PBMCs or T cells enriched from blood (not recorded which). Receptors originate from a young man who had recovered from COVID-19. The CDR3 runs from the conserved cysteine through the conserved F or W. The D gene is left open where the match is weak. Clone size is given for some rows only: seen once, a few or many times, or a class if the clone is expanded.

d_gene	abundance	j_gene	v_gene	CDR3nt	CDR3aa
TRBD1	-	TRBJ1-2	TRBV5-4	TGTGCCAGCAGCTCTGCAGGGGGCGCTAACTATGGCTACACCTTC	CASSSAGGANYGYTF
-	-	TRBJ1-6	TRBV7-9	TGTGCCAGCAGCTCGGGAGCCAGCTCCTATAATTCACCCCTCCACTTT	CASSSGASSYNSPLHF
-	-	TRBJ1-1	TRBV29-1	TGCAGCGTGGCAGATTCGCCCTACACTGAAGCTTTCTTT	CSVADSPYTEAFF
TRBD1	-	TRBJ1-6	TRBV4-1	TGCGCCAGCAGCCAAGATCCCAGGGACAGGGGGAATTCACCCCTCCACTTT	CASSQDPRDRGNSPLHF
-	-	TRBJ1-1	TRBV19	TGTGCCAGTAGTGGACAGATTCTGGGCACTGAAGCTTTCTTT	CASSGQILGTEAFF
TRBD1	-	TRBJ1-2	TRBV19	TGTGCCAGTAGTATCCGACGGGACAGGATTGGCTACACCTTC	CASSIRRDRIGYTF
TRBD1	few	TRBJ1-6	TRBV12-5	TGTGCTAGTGGACCCGGGACAGATAATTCACCCCTCCACTTT	CASGPGTDNSPLHF
TRBD1	-	TRBJ1-6	TRBV15	TGTGCCACCAGCGGAAGACAGGGGGGTAATTCACCCCTCCACTTT	CATSGRQGGNSPLHF
-	-	TRBJ1-5	TRBV7-2	TGTGCCAGCAGCTTAGCGAAAAGCAGGGGACCGAATCAGCCCCAGCATTTT	CASSLAKSRGPNQPQHF
TRBD2	few	TRBJ2-5	TRBV7-8	TGTGCCAGCAGCTTTGTCGTCGGGAGGAAAGAGACCCAGTACTTC	CASSFVVGRKETQYF
-	once	TRBJ1-1	TRBV11-3	TGTGCCAGCAGATACTCTGGGGGAGGAGCTTTCTTT	CASRYSGGGAFF
TRBD1	-	TRBJ2-3	TRBV30	TGTGCCTGGAGTGTAGGGCGGTGGGGACAGGGATCAGATACGCAGTATTTT	CAWSVGRWGQGSDTQYF
TRBD2	-	TRBJ2-1	TRBV2	TGTGCCAGCAGTGAAAGGCGAGGGACTAGCGGGAGGGCGGATTCCTACAATGAGCAGTTCTTC	CASSERRGTSGRADSYNEQFF
TRBD1	once	TRBJ1-2	TRBV2	TGTGCCAGCACCTGGGACAGGGGGGACTATGGCTACACCTTC	CASTWDRGDYGYTF
-	-	TRBJ2-1	TRBV3-1/TRBV3-2	TGTGCCAGCAGTGCGGAGCCCAATGAGCAGTTCTTC	CASSAEPNEQFF
-	once	TRBJ1-5	TRBV2	TGTGCCAGCCGGGGGGGGACCTCTAGCAATCAGCCCCAGCATTTT	CASRGGTSSNQPQHF
TRBD1	-	TRBJ1-1	TRBV2	TGTGCCAGCGGCGGGACAGGGAGCTACACTGAAGCTTTCTTT	CASGGTGSYTEAFF
-	-	TRBJ2-4	TRBV7-3	TGTGCCTCCGGGACTGGGAAAAACATTCAGTACTTC	CASGTGKNIQYF
TRBD2	-	TRBJ2-1	TRBV5-5	TGTGCCAGCAGCAGGACTAGCGGGGGACCTCATGAGCAGTTCTTC	CASSRTSGGPHEQFF
-	few	TRBJ2-1	TRBV25-1	TGTGCCAGCAGTGAAGCGAATGAGCAGTTCTTC	CASSEANEQFF
-	-	TRBJ1-6	TRBV6-5	TGTGCCAGCAGTTATGCCTGGGGAGGAGGATCACCCCTCCACTTT	CASSYAWGGGSPLHF
-	-	TRBJ1-1	TRBV28	TGTGCCAGCACTACGGGGGGCGCAGGTAACACTGAAGCTTTCTTT	CASTTGGAGNTEAFF
-	-	TRBJ1-2	TRBV7-9	TGTGCCAGCAGCTTAGAGCTCTATGGCTACACCTTC	CASSLELYGYTF
-	once	TRBJ2-2	TRBV6-2/TRBV6-3	TGTGCCAGCAGTCACGCTGACAGGAACACCGGGGAGCTGTTTTTT	CASSHADRNTGELFF
-	many	TRBJ1-3	TRBV5-1	TGCGCCAGCAGCTTGTACCCACAGGGAGGAAACACCATATATTTT	CASSLYPQGGNTIYF
TRBD1	-	TRBJ2-6	TRBV13	TGTGCCAGCAGCTCGACAGGGCCCGGGGCCAACGTCCTGACTTTC	CASSSTGPGANVLTF